The 20 T cell receptor beta chains in this list originate from one sample, sequenced in a study of control samples from healthy donors and cancer patients. TCRdb keeps only in-frame clones here, not all; method: immunoSEQ multiplex PCR. The table includes about 170,000 clones, around 93% detected once. The sequenced sample was blood. The receptors stem from a woman aged 55-75 years in good health.

The V gene is TRBV20-1, the J gene TRBJ2-5, with 8 bases fitting TRBD2. The CDR3 loop spans 15 amino acids. V lost 5 bases and J lost 6; bases outside the gene matches: 14. Germline assignment: CDR1 DFQATT and CDR2 SNEGSKA (reference sequence). CDR3 sequence (DNA): TGCAGTGCTCGTGCACGGGGCGGGGGGTATAAGACCCAGTACTTC. It encodes CSARARGGGYKTQYF.

The CDR3 here is CASSLAENYTF. CDR3 DNA sequence: TGTGCCAGCAGCTTAGCGGAAAACTACACCTTC. The chain has TRBV7-2 and TRBJ1-2; D call uncertain. Trimming stripped 0 bases from V and 10 bases from J, with 6 bases between. The CDR3 spans 11 residues. Germline CDR1 and CDR2: SGHTA and FQGNSA.

The chain uses TRBV10-2 and TRBJ1-1; D not certain. The V and J ends lost 4 bases and 1 base respectively, with 7 bases between them. Germline CDR1 WSHSY, CDR2 SAAADI. There are 13 residues in the CDR3. CDR3 region: CASSGNKNTEAFF. CDR3 nucleotide sequence: TGCGCCAGCAGTGGAAACAAGAACACTGAAGCTTTCTTT.

The V gene is TRBV4-3, the J gene TRBJ2-4; D ambiguous. The CDR3 is 14 amino acids. Germline values: CDR1 LGHNA, CDR2 YSLEER. Trimming took off 0 bases at V and 0 bases at J, with 3 bases between the two ends. The CDR3 bases are TGCGCCAGCAGCCAAGAGGCAGCCAAAAACATTCAGTACTTC. Translated, it gives CASSQEAAKNIQYF.

The V and J genes are TRBV14 and TRBJ2-2; D possibly corresponds to TRBD2 (6 bases). Per the germline V gene, CDR1 is SGHDN and CDR2 is FVKESK. V was pared by 4 bases and J by 1 base, with 22 bases between. The CDR3 covers 19 residues. CDR3 residues: CASSRSVGAHGGNTGELFF. The DNA for the CDR3 is TGTGCCAGCAGCCGATCGGTAGGGGCGCACGGGGGGAACACCGGGGAGCTGTTTTTT.

This chain uses TRBV7-9 with TRBJ2-7, with 8 bases that match TRBD2. J gave up 5 bases and V 2 bases, and 11 bases lay outside the gene matches. The CDR3 extends over 16 amino acids. The V gene's germline CDR1 is SEHNR and CDR2 FQNEAQ (reference sequence). The CDR3 spells CASSLLGGGPVHEQYF. The CDR3, as DNA: TGTGCCAGCAGCTTACTTGGCGGGGGGCCGGTTCACGAGCAGTACTTC.

The CDR3 nucleotides are TGTGCCTGGACCCCCCTGGGGAGGCTAAACTATGGCTACACCTTC. The encoded protein is CAWTPLGRLNYGYTF. The chain joins TRBV30 to TRBJ1-2; D uncertain. Germline CDR1 and CDR2: GTSNPN and SVGIG (reference sequence). CDR3 size: 15 residues. Trimming cost V 4 bases and J 2 bases, with 17 bases left between them.

A few counts support this clone. The CDR3: CAISEPRSTGTQYF. As DNA, the CDR3 is TGTGCCATCAGTGAGCCGCGGTCAACCGGGACCCAGTACTTC. The gene calls are TRBV10-3 and TRBJ2-5, with D unclear. The germline V gene encodes CDR1 ENHRY and CDR2 SYGVKD. V lost 2 bases, J lost 7 bases, and 14 bases lay in between. CDR3 length equals 14 residues.

The V gene is TRBV7-9, the J gene TRBJ1-2; D call uncertain. Trimming took off 1 base at V and 3 bases at J, with 9 bases between the two ends. CDR3 length: 14 amino acids. Germline CDR1 SEHNR, CDR2 FQNEAQ (reference sequence). DNA of the CDR3: TGTGCCAGCAGCTTAGGGCTGGGCGACTATGGCTACACCTTC. Amino acids: CASSLGLGDYGYTF.

The chain recombines TRBV10-3 with TRBJ1-5; 7 bases agree with TRBD1. CDR3 length equals 14 residues. Germline V gene sequence: CDR1 ENHRY, CDR2 SYGVKD. The V segment lost 3 bases and the J segment 7 bases; nucleotides outside the gene matches: 6. CDR3 residues: CAISDNRGRQPQHF. CDR3 sequence (DNA): TGTGCCATCAGTGACAACAGGGGAAGGCAGCCCCAGCATTTT.

Note on this clone: At the DNA level, this CDR3 is encoded by other sequences in the same sample as well. This chain connects TRBV2 to TRBJ1-1; TRBD1 matches 7 bases. Germline V CDR1 and CDR2: SNHLY, FYNNEI. CDR3 length: 14 residues. V lost 6 bases, J lost 1 base, and 5 bases stayed unmatched. For the CDR3, the DNA is TGTGCCAGCAGGGGGGACAGTCCGAACACTGAAGCTTTCTTT. It translates to CASRGDSPNTEAFF.

This clone was seen a few times. This chain joins TRBV3-1 (or the pseudogene TRBV3-2) and TRBJ1-1; D is uncertain. The V end was cut by 1 base, the J end by 3 bases, with 15 bases between. From germline, CDR1 is LGHDT and CDR2 YNNKEL (reference sequence). CDR3 length: 16 amino acids. The CDR3 bases are TGTGCCAGCAGCCAAGTGATTGTAAACGGGGACACTGAAGCTTTCTTT. Its translation: CASSQVIVNGDTEAFF.

The chain joins TRBV7-3 to TRBJ2-1; D is unclear. V was trimmed by 1 base and J by 5 bases, leaving 15 bases between them. Per the germline V gene, CDR1 is SGHTA and CDR2 is FQGTGA. The CDR3 is 16 residues long. DNA of the CDR3: TGTGCCAGCAGCTTAAAGATCTTCCCCGGGCACAATGAGCAGTTCTTC. Translated: CASSLKIFPGHNEQFF.

Concerning this clone: A read error may account for a junction end that differs from germline. The gene calls are TRBV7-2 and TRBJ1-2; D uncertain. The CDR3 contains 12 residues. Germline loops: CDR1 SGHTA, CDR2 FQGNSA. This CDR3 reads CASSPPQSSLSF. CDR3 bases: TGTGCCAGCAGCCCTCCGCAGTCATCATTAAGCTTC.

V usage is TRBV10-1 and J usage is TRBJ1-5; TRBD1 matches at 11 bases. V shed 8 bases and J 2 bases; nucleotides not matched to a gene: 17. The CDR3 is made up of 19 amino acids. The V gene's germline CDR1 is WNHNN and CDR2 SYGVQD (reference sequence). The CDR3 bases are TGCGCCAGCCTCTTTGGACAGGGGGCTGGTCGGGTCGGCAATCAGCCCCAGCATTTT. It is translated as CASLFGQGAGRVGNQPQHF.

The chain links TRBV5-1 to TRBJ2-5; a weak D match, TRBD2 (6 bases). The CDR3 has 15 residues. Trimming shortened V by 2 bases and J by 1 base, and 12 bases separated the two germline ends. The germline CDR1 and CDR2 sequences are SGHRS and YFSETQ. In nucleotides, the CDR3 is TGCGCCAGCAGCTTCGTGGGAGGAGGCCAAGAGACCCAGTACTTC. It yields the protein CASSFVGGGQETQYF. Supplemented by reference TRBV5-1 and TRBJ2-5, the full variable domain reads KAGVTQTPRYLIKTRGQQVTLSCSPISGHRSVSWYQQTPGQGLQFLFEYFSETQRNKGNFPGRFSGRQFSNSRSEMNVSTLELGDSALYLCASSFVGGGQETQYFGPGTRLLVL.

The rearrangement links TRBV25-1 to TRBJ2-2; D uncertain. The V and J ends lost 4 bases and 0 bases respectively, with 9 bases between them. This CDR3 contains 15 residues. Germline CDR1 and CDR2: MGHDK and SYGVNS. The CDR3 spells CASSVGFANTGELFF. CDR3 in DNA: TGTGCCAGCAGTGTGGGATTCGCGAACACCGGGGAGCTGTTTTTT.

V and J are TRBV11-2 and TRBJ1-5; the D gene is possibly TRBD1 (6 bases). The germline CDR1 and CDR2 sequences are SGHAT and FQNNGV. This CDR3 region has 15 residues. Trimming took off 2 bases at V and 3 bases at J, with 11 bases between the two ends. CDR3 protein: CASSLSQGTNQPQHF. The DNA of the CDR3 is TGTGCCAGCAGCTTAAGCCAGGGGACCAATCAGCCCCAGCATTTT.

V gene TRBV27 combines with J gene TRBJ1-4; D not resolved. The CDR3 runs 13 residues. Trimming removed 3 bases at V and 8 bases at J, with 10 bases between. CDR1 and CDR2 from the germline V gene are MNHEY and SMNVEV (reference sequence). The CDR3 sequence is CASSFRIGEKLFF. CDR3 bases: TGTGCCAGCAGTTTTAGGATTGGGGAAAAACTGTTTTTT.

The gene calls are TRBV5-1 and TRBJ1-1; D gene unclear. Germline assignment: CDR1 SGHRS and CDR2 YFSETQ. Trimming removed 9 bases from V and 6 bases from J, with 24 bases in between. The CDR3 has 15 amino acids. This CDR3 reads CATSPEGRVSPEAFF. CDR3 coding DNA: TGCGCCACTTCACCCGAGGGAAGGGTCTCCCCTGAAGCTTTCTTT.